This T cell receptor beta chain was sequenced during a study of T cell clonotyping in hematopoietic cell transplantation. As to this clone: Its antigen is unidentified.

Here immunoSEQ multiplex PCR was the method, and the copy in TCRdb shows in-frame clones only, minus some. This table has about 6,800 clones, approximately 98% appearing once. This CDR3 is built from 13 residues. Germline CDR1 and CDR2: ENHRY and SYGVKD. V was clipped by 7 bases and J by 3 bases; unmatched bases: 3. Study-wide results and caveats: Few recipient clonotypes overlapped donors; over 95% were de novo at given depth. Recipient TCR diversity dropped after transplant; expanded clonotypes rose from day 30 to 180.

The chain uses TRBV10-3 and TRBJ1-2; TRBD1 matches at 9 bases. The TCR originated in a male patient between 60 and 69 years old who had an allogeneic stem cell transplant from a related donor, so the T cells may come from the graft donor. Some clones in this sample may be carry-over from other donors' samples. The specimen comprised PBMCs, sampled 30 days after allogeneic stem cell transplant. The CDR3 is CAITGQGDYGYTF. The CDR3 region has the DNA TGTGCCATCACGGGACAGGGTGACTATGGCTACACCTTC.